This T cell receptor (beta chain) was recovered during a study of cytomegalovirus exposure and HLA in healthy donors. CDR1 MNHNS and CDR2 SASEGT come from the germline V gene. The V and J ends lost 5 bases and 8 bases, in that order; junction bases with no gene match: 3. There are 13 residues in the CDR3. Vbeta (60) and Jbeta (13) primers were used in the PCR. The data were produced by immunoSEQ multiplex PCR, yet TCRdb's version contains in-frame clones alone and is incomplete. The repertoire has 100,000 or so clones, around four fifths of them found once; the top ten carry about 7.3%. The sequencing sample was made of PBMCs. This TCR was recovered from a man aged 25-40 years in good health and CMV-seronegative. V gene TRBV6-1 combines with J gene TRBJ2-2, with TRBD1 identical over 9 bases. The CDR3 nucleotides are TGTGCCAGCAGTTCAGACAGGGGGGGGGAGCTGTTTTTT. It specifies CASSSDRGGELFF.